The clone carrying this T cell receptor (beta chain) was seen more than once but under ten times. Its antigen is undetermined. The sample has other DNA sequences that encode this CDR3 too. This sample was taken from a study of beta chain features in type 1 diabetes. Study background: Cell yields, age and gender were similar between patients and healthy donors. Sorted cells numbering over 95,000,000 were examined across all samples. Study-level results: Among all four CD4+ subsets, Type 1 diabetes patients had TCRB CDR3s that were moderately but significantly shorter. The study found fewer insertions and more deletions at VDJ junctions in type 1 diabetes patients.

The ends were cut back, 0 bases at V and 4 bases at J, with 13 bases in the middle. This CDR3 has 15 residues. From germline, CDR1 is LNHNV and CDR2 YYDKDF (reference sequence). Expressed TCRB transcripts were sequenced because the entire RNA isolate underwent reverse transcription. Sequencing used immunoSEQ multiplex PCR; TCRdb keeps in-frame clones, though not all of them. The repertoire includes more than 150,000 clones, approximately 9.1% of them detected once, and 0.7% sits in the top ten. This TCR came from a woman in her 30s with type 1 diabetes. Material for sequencing was central memory CD4+ T cells from blood. V usage is TRBV15 and J usage is TRBJ2-7; D is possibly TRBD2 (7 bases). The CDR3 spells CATSRDWGGGYEQYF. CDR3 coding DNA: TGTGCCACCAGCAGAGATTGGGGGGGCGGGTACGAGCAGTACTTC. The full variable domain, rest sourced from reference TRBV15 and TRBJ2-7, is DAMVIQNPRYQVTQFGKPVTLSCSQTLNHNVMYWYQQKSSQAPKLLFHYYDKDFNNEADTPDNFQSRRPNTSFCFLDIRSPGLGDTAMYLCATSRDWGGGYEQYFGPGTRLTVT.